This is a list of T cell receptor beta chains from one sample in a study of cytomegalovirus exposure and HLA in healthy donors. Produced via immunoSEQ multiplex PCR; TCRdb's table is partial and in-frame only. The sample contains some 150,000 clones, 65% to 75% of which appear only once. Sequences were obtained from PBMCs. These receptors were obtained from a man between 18 and 29 years old in good health and CMV-seronegative. CDR3s include the opening cysteine and the closing phenylalanine or tryptophan. The D gene is left open where the match is weak. Size is omitted from some rows. Given values are once, few, many or a class for expanded clones.

V gene,J gene,D gene,clone size,CDR3 protein,CDR3 DNA
TRBV6-5,TRBJ1-1,TRBD1,NA,CASSKTGRTEAFF,TGTGCCAGCAGCAAGACAGGGCGCACTGAAGCTTTCTTT
TRBV6-1,TRBJ2-3,NA,few,CASSELLDHTQYF,TGTGCCAGCAGTGAGCTACTAGATCATACGCAGTATTTT
TRBV5-1,TRBJ2-5,TRBD2,few,CASSLAGTSGGETQYF,TGCGCCAGCAGCTTGGCCGGGACTAGCGGGGGAGAGACCCAGTACTTC
TRBV19,TRBJ1-1,TRBD1,NA,CASSLGQGAPEAFF,TGTGCCAGTAGTCTCGGACAGGGGGCTCCTGAAGCTTTCTTT
TRBV10-3,TRBJ1-3,NA,NA,CATREGLSGNTIYF,TGTGCCACCCGGGAAGGTTTGTCAGGAAACACCATATATTTT
TRBV7-2,TRBJ1-5,NA,NA,CASSLRGEQPQHF,TGTGCCAGCAGCCTCAGGGGAGAACAGCCCCAGCATTTT
TRBV9,TRBJ2-7,TRBD2,once,CASTTGLASYEQYF,TGTGCCAGCACCACCGGACTAGCTTCCTACGAGCAGTACTTC
TRBV5-6,TRBJ2-1,TRBD2,NA,CASRPAGTSGGGSYNEQFF,TGTGCCAGCAGACCTGCCGGGACTAGCGGGGGGGGCTCCTACAATGAGCAGTTCTTC
TRBV9,TRBJ2-1,NA,NA,CASSVEGQLYNEQFF,TGTGCCAGCAGCGTAGAGGGACAACTGTACAATGAGCAGTTCTTC
TRBV2,TRBJ1-5,TRBD1,NA,CASSWGQFSNQPQHF,TGTGCCAGCAGTTGGGGACAGTTTAGCAATCAGCCCCAGCATTTT
TRBV10-3,TRBJ2-5,TRBD2,NA,CAISEGLAGPYPQYF,TGTGCCATCAGTGAGGGACTAGCGGGGCCCTATCCCCAGTACTTC
TRBV7-2,TRBJ1-3,NA,NA,CASSLSYPGRGNTIYF,TGTGCCAGCAGCTTAAGTTACCCAGGGAGGGGAAACACCATATATTTT
TRBV19,TRBJ1-4,NA,NA,CASTGVNYEKLFF,TGTGCCAGTACCGGGGTAAATTATGAAAAACTGTTTTTT
TRBV7-9,TRBJ2-5,TRBD1,few,CASRDAGTGDQETQYF,TGTGCCAGCAGGGATGCCGGGACAGGTGACCAAGAGACCCAGTACTTC
TRBV2,TRBJ1-1,TRBD1,NA,CASSEAEDRAGTEAFF,TGTGCCAGCAGTGAAGCGGAGGACAGGGCGGGAACTGAAGCTTTCTTT
TRBV5-8,TRBJ2-2,NA,NA,CASNRGGASLATGELFF,TGTGCCAGCAACCGAGGTGGGGCCTCATTAGCTACCGGGGAGCTGTTTTTT
TRBV11-1,TRBJ1-1,NA,few,CASSLGRGSTEAFF,TGTGCCAGCAGCTTAGGGCGGGGGAGCACTGAAGCTTTCTTT
TRBV7-9,TRBJ1-5,TRBD1,NA,CASSPGQGRSNQPQHF,TGTGCCAGCAGCCCCGGACAGGGGCGGAGCAATCAGCCCCAGCATTTT
TRBV10-3,TRBJ2-3,TRBD2,NA,CAISAAGADTQYF,TGTGCCATCAGTGCCGCGGGGGCAGATACGCAGTATTTT
TRBV7-2,TRBJ2-1,TRBD2,NA,CASSPHRTSGGNSYNEQFF,TGTGCCAGCAGCCCCCACCGGACTAGCGGGGGGAACTCCTACAATGAGCAGTTCTTC
TRBV25-1,TRBJ1-1,TRBD1,once,CASSDPGQGNTEAFF,TGTGCCAGCAGTGACCCGGGACAGGGGAACACTGAAGCTTTCTTT
TRBV11-2,TRBJ1-4,NA,NA,CASSPPRGWEATNEKLFF,TGTGCCAGCAGCCCGCCCCGAGGGTGGGAGGCAACTAATGAAAAACTGTTTTTT
TRBV19,TRBJ1-6,NA,NA,CASRTTASYNSPLHF,TGTGCCAGTAGAACAACAGCATCCTATAATTCACCCCTCCACTTT
TRBV6-5,TRBJ2-7,NA,once,CASSYGPGLLSYEQYF,TGTGCCAGCAGTTACGGGCCGGGACTGCTCTCCTACGAGCAGTACTTC
TRBV5-1,TRBJ2-6,TRBD2,NA,CASSLASGGAGGANVLTF,TGCGCCAGCAGCTTGGCTAGCGGGGGGGCCGGTGGGGCCAACGTCCTGACTTTC
TRBV2,TRBJ1-5,TRBD1,NA,CASSADRQGHQPQHF,TGTGCCAGCAGTGCTGATCGACAGGGCCATCAGCCCCAGCATTTT
TRBV10-2,TRBJ2-3,TRBD2,NA,CASSELAGGKGDTQYF,TGCGCCAGCAGTGAGCTAGCGGGGGGTAAGGGAGATACGCAGTATTTT
TRBV18,TRBJ2-5,NA,few,CASSPPGGGETQYF,TGTGCCAGCTCACCACCCGGCGGAGGGGAGACCCAGTACTTC
TRBV11-2,TRBJ1-2,NA,NA,CASSSLWAGDNYGYTF,TGTGCCAGCAGTTCCCTATGGGCAGGGGATAACTATGGCTACACCTTC
TRBV4-1,TRBJ2-5,TRBD1,NA,CASSQVGTGSWETQYF,TGCGCCAGCAGCCAAGTAGGGACAGGGTCGTGGGAGACCCAGTACTTC
TRBV11-2,TRBJ2-1,TRBD1,NA,CASSSRDRDGYEQFF,TGTGCCAGCAGCTCCAGGGACAGGGACGGTTATGAGCAGTTCTTC
TRBV6-4,TRBJ1-1,NA,few,CASSDSSSGTEAFF,TGTGCCAGCAGTGACTCATCCTCCGGCACTGAAGCTTTCTTT
TRBV6-1,TRBJ1-2,NA,once,CASHIMREDYGYTF,TGTGCCAGCCACATAATGAGGGAGGACTATGGCTACACCTTC
TRBV28,TRBJ2-3,TRBD2,NA,CASSLAGGPSTDTQYF,TGTGCCAGCAGTCTAGCGGGGGGTCCTAGCACAGATACGCAGTATTTT
TRBV11-1,TRBJ2-2,NA,NA,CASSSVGELFF,TGTGCCAGCAGCTCGGTCGGGGAGCTGTTTTTT
TRBV7-7,TRBJ2-1,TRBD1,few,CASSPMRGPYNEQFF,TGTGCCAGCAGCCCCATGAGGGGGCCCTACAATGAGCAGTTCTTC
TRBV25-1,TRBJ1-1,NA,NA,CASSDWEGRNTEAFF,TGTGCCAGCAGTGACTGGGAGGGGCGGAACACTGAAGCTTTCTTT
TRBV29-1,TRBJ1-1,NA,NA,CSVSQGSNTEAFF,TGCAGCGTTTCACAGGGATCTAACACTGAAGCTTTCTTT
TRBV7-9,TRBJ1-2,NA,NA,CASNPGRGRGTADRGYTF,TGTGCCAGCAACCCCGGGAGGGGTAGAGGGACGGCGGACCGAGGCTACACCTTC
TRBV6-4,TRBJ1-2,TRBD1,NA,CASSDVQGGRRGGYTF,TGTGCCAGCAGTGACGTCCAGGGGGGTCGACGCGGTGGCTACACCTTC
TRBV11-1,TRBJ1-2,TRBD1,NA,CVSSPTGNYGYTF,TGTGTCAGCAGCCCGACAGGGAACTATGGCTACACCTTC
TRBV28,TRBJ1-1,NA,NA,CASSLGQLEAFF,TGTGCCAGCAGTTTAGGGCAGCTTGAAGCTTTCTTT
TRBV28,TRBJ2-1,TRBD2,NA,CASRRTSGNAYNEQFF,TGTGCCAGCAGAAGGACTAGCGGGAACGCCTACAATGAGCAGTTCTTC
TRBV29-1,TRBJ2-3,TRBD2,once,CSVEVTSGGGFNFRVTDTQYF,TGCAGCGTTGAAGTGACCTCGGGCGGGGGATTTAACTTTCGGGTCACAGATACGCAGTATTTT
TRBV20-1,TRBJ1-2,NA,NA,CSAQGPSGYTF,TGCAGTGCTCAGGGGCCTTCCGGCTACACCTTC